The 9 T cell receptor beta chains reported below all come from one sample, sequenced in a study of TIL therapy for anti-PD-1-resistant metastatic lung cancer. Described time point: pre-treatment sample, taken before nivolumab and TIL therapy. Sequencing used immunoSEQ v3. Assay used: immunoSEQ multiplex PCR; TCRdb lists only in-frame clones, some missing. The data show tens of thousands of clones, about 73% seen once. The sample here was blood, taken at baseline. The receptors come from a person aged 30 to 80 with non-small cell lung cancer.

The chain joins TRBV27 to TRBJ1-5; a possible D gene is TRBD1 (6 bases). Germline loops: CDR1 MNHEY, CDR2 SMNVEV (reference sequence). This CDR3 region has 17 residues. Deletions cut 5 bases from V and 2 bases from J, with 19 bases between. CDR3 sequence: CASSKPSVGGGNQPQHF. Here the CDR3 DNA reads TGTGCCAGCAGTAAGCCCTCCGTTGGGGGCGGCAATCAGCCCCAGCATTTT.

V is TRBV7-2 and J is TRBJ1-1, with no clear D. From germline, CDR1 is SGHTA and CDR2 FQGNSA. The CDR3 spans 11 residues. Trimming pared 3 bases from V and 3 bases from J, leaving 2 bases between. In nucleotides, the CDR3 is TGTGCCAGCAGCTTTGACACTGAAGCTTTCTTT. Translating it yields CASSFDTEAFF.

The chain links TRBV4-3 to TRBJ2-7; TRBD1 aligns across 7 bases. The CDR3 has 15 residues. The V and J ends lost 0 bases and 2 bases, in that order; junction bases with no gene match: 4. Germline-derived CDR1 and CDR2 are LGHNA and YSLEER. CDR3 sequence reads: CASSQDWGTAYEQYF. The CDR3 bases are TGCGCCAGCAGCCAAGATTGGGGGACAGCCTACGAGCAGTACTTC.

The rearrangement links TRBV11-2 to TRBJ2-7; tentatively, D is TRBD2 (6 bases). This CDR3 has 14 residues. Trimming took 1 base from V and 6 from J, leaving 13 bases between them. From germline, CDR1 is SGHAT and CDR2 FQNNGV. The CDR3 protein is CASSLVLQEGEQYF. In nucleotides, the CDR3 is TGTGCCAGCAGCTTAGTTTTGCAGGAGGGCGAGCAGTACTTC. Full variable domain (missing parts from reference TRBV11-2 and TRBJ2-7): EAGVAQSPRYKIIEKRQSVAFWCNPISGHATLYWYQQILGQGPKLLIQFQNNGVVDDSQLPKDRFSAERLKGVDSTLKIQPAKLEDSAVYLCASSLVLQEGEQYFGPGTRLTVT.

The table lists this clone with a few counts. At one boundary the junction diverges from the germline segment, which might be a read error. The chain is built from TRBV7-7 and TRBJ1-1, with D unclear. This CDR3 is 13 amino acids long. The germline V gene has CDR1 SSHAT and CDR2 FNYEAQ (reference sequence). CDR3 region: CASSPGPNTEAFF. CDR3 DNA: TGTGCTAGCAGCCCTGGACCGAACACTGAAGCTTTCTTT. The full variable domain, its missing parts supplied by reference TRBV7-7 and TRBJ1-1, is GAGVSQSPRYKVTKRGQDVTLRCDPISSHATLYWYQQALGQGPEFLTYFNYEAQPDKSGLPSDRFSAERPEGSISTLTIQRTEQRDSAMYRCASSPGPNTEAFFGQGTRLTVV.

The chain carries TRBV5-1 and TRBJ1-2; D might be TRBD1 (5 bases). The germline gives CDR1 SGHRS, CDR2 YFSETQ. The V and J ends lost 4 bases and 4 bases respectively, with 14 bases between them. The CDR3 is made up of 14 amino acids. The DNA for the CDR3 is TGCGCCAGCAGCCCGGACGGGGGGGGCTATGGCTACACCTTC. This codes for CASSPDGGGYGYTF.

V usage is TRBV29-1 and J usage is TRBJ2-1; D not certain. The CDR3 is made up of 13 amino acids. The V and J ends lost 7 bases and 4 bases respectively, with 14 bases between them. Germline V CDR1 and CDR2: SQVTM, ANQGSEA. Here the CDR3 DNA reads TGCAGCGCTCTTGCGGCTCCATACAATGAGCAGTTCTTC. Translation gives CSALAAPYNEQFF.

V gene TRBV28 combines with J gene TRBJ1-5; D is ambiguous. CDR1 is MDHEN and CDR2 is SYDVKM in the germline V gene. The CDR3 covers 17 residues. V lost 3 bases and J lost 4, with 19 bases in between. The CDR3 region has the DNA TGTGCCAGCAGTTTTTCCTCCCGGGCCGACCTTAATCAGCCCCAGCATTTT. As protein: CASSFSSRADLNQPQHF.

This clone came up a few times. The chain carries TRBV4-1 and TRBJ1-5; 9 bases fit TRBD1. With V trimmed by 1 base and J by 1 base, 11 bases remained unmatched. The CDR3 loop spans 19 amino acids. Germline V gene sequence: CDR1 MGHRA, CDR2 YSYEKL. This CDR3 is CASSQGQGDFRRSNQPQHF. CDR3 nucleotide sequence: TGCGCCAGCAGCCAAGGACAGGGGGATTTTAGGAGGAGCAATCAGCCCCAGCATTTT.